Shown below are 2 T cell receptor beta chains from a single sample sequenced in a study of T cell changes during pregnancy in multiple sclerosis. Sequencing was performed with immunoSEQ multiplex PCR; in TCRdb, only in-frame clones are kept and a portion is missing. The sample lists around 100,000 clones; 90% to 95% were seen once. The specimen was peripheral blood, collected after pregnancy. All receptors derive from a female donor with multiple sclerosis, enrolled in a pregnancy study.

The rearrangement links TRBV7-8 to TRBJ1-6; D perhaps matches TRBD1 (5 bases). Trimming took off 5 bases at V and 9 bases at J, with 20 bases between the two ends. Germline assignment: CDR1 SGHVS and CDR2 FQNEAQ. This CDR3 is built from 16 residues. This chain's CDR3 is CASSPVGTTLGSPLHF. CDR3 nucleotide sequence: TGTGCCAGCAGCCCAGTGGGGACTACCTTAGGTTCACCCCTCCACTTT.

In nucleotides, the CDR3 is TGTGCCAGCACCCGACAGGACACAGATACGCAGTATTTT. Protein: CASTRQDTDTQYF. The chain joins TRBV5-6 to TRBJ2-3; D might be TRBD1 (6 bases). This CDR3 region has 13 residues. Germline V gives CDR1 SGHDT, CDR2 YYEEEE. V lost 6 bases and J lost 2, with 10 bases in between.